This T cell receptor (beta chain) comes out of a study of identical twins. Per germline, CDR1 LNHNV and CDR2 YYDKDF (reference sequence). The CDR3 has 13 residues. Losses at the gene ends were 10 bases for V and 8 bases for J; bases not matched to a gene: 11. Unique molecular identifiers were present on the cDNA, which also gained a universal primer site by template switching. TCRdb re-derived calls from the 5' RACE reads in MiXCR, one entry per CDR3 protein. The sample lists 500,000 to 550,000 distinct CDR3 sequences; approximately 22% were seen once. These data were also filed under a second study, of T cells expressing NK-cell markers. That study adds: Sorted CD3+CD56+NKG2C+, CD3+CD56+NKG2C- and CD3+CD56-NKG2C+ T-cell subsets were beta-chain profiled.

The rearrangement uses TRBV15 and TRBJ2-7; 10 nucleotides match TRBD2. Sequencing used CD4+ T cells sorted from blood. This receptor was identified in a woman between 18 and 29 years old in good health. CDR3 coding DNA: TGTGCCATCTCGCCGGGACTAGCGATCAAGCAGTACTTC. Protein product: CAISPGLAIKQYF. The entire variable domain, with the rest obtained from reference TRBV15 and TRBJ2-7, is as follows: DAMVIQNPRYQVTQFGKPVTLSCSQTLNHNVMYWYQQKSSQAPKLLFHYYDKDFNNEADTPDNFQSRRPNTSFCFLDIRSPGLGDTAMYLCAISPGLAIKQYFGPGTRLTVT.